These 5 T cell receptor beta chains came from one sample sequenced in a study of Graves' ophthalmopathy and Graves' hyperthyroidism. RNA transcripts were the template, and TCR beta CDR3 regions were amplified from them. Amplification began with first-round RT-PCR using HTBI primers, then second-round multiplex PCR was performed. TCRdb reanalysed the multiplex PCR reads using MiXCR and keeps one entry per CDR3 protein. The sample shows about 16,000 distinct CDR3 sequences, 46% of them seen only once. The sequenced sample consisted of peripheral blood. These receptor sequences come from a woman aged 40-49 years with stable Graves' hyperthyroidism.

By share of the sample, this clonotype is large (0.1 to 1%). This rearrangement joins TRBV25-1 to TRBJ1-6; 8 nucleotides match TRBD1. The CDR3 runs 15 residues. Germline V CDR1 and CDR2: MGHDK, SYGVNS. The V gene end was trimmed by 4 bases and the J gene end by 6 bases; junction bases not matched to a gene: 5. The CDR3 region has the DNA TGTGCCAGCAGTGCTACAGGGGGAAGTAATTCACCCCTCCACTTT. It encodes CASSATGGSNSPLHF.

The rearrangement joins TRBV6-1 to TRBJ1-6; no clear D. With 4 bases removed from V and 1 base from J, the gap between germline ends came to 8 bases. Per germline, CDR1 MNHNS and CDR2 SASEGT. This CDR3 has 15 residues. CDR3 coding DNA: TGTGCCAGCAGTGCCCAACGGTCCTATAATTCACCCCTCCACTTT. Its translation: CASSAQRSYNSPLHF.

V gene TRBV20-1 combines with J gene TRBJ2-1; D is unclear. The CDR3 sequence is 10 residues long. With 0 bases removed from V and 9 bases from J, the gap between germline ends came to 3 bases. Germline V CDR1 and CDR2: DFQATT, SNEGSKA (reference sequence). CDR3 amino acids: CSARDREQFF. The CDR3, as DNA: TGCAGTGCTAGAGATCGTGAGCAGTTCTTC.

This clonotype has more than one count but fewer than ten. This chain joins TRBV7-2 and TRBJ1-4; D gene unclear. Trimming left V 5 bases short and J 2 bases short, with 12 bases between. The CDR3 consists of 15 residues. Germline CDR1 is SGHTA and CDR2 is FQGNSA. In nucleotides, the CDR3 is TGTGCCAGCAGCCAAGTTTACGGGACTAATGAAAAACTGTTTTTT. Translation gives CASSQVYGTNEKLFF.

The chain employs TRBV7-2 and TRBJ2-7; possibly TRBD2 for D (6 bases). The CDR3 contains 14 residues. Trimming cost V 2 bases and J 4 bases, with 12 bases left between them. The germline CDR1 and CDR2 sequences are SGHTA and FQGNSA. CDR3 coding DNA: TGTGCCAGCAGCTTACGTCGGGGGTTGTACGAGCAGTACTTC. This encodes CASSLRRGLYEQYF.